There are a few counts of the clone carrying this T cell receptor (beta chain). As yet, its antigen is unknown. Expressed TCRB transcripts were sequenced, since all the RNA that had been isolated was reverse transcribed. Here immunoSEQ multiplex PCR was the method, and the copy in TCRdb shows in-frame clones only, minus some. In the table there are 400,000 to 600,000 clones, 30% of which are singletons. The data were taken from a study of beta chain features in type 1 diabetes. Study results and limitations: Moderate yet significant TCRB CDR3 shortening was seen in Type 1 diabetes patients in all four CD4+ subsets. Lower insertion and higher deletion counts appeared at VDJ junctions in type 1 diabetes patients.

CDR1 is SGHRS and CDR2 is YFSETQ in the germline V gene. V was pared by 4 bases and J by 0 bases, with 10 bases between. This CDR3 region has 14 residues. V and J are TRBV5-1 and TRBJ2-5; D is uncertain. This receptor was identified in a man aged 18 to 29 in good health. The sequenced sample consisted of naive CD4+ T cells from blood. For the CDR3, the DNA is TGCGCCAGCAGCCAGAGGCAGAACCAAGAGACCCAGTACTTC. It encodes CASSQRQNQETQYF.